This TCR beta chain emerged from a study of T cell changes during pregnancy in multiple sclerosis. Assay used: immunoSEQ multiplex PCR; TCRdb lists only in-frame clones, some missing. Of roughly 80,000 clones listed, about 91% are singletons. The receptor comes from a female donor with multiple sclerosis, enrolled in a pregnancy study. The material sequenced was peripheral blood, taken before pregnancy.

In DNA form, the CDR3 reads TGTGCCAGCAGCCCTGACAGGGGTGACACTGAAGCTTTCTTT. It is translated as CASSPDRGDTEAFF. V is TRBV6-4 and J is TRBJ1-1, with 8 bases aligning to TRBD1. Looked up from germline, CDR1 is MRHNA and CDR2 is SNTAGT. This CDR3 has 14 residues. The V and J ends lost 6 bases and 3 bases, in that order; junction bases with no gene match: 6.